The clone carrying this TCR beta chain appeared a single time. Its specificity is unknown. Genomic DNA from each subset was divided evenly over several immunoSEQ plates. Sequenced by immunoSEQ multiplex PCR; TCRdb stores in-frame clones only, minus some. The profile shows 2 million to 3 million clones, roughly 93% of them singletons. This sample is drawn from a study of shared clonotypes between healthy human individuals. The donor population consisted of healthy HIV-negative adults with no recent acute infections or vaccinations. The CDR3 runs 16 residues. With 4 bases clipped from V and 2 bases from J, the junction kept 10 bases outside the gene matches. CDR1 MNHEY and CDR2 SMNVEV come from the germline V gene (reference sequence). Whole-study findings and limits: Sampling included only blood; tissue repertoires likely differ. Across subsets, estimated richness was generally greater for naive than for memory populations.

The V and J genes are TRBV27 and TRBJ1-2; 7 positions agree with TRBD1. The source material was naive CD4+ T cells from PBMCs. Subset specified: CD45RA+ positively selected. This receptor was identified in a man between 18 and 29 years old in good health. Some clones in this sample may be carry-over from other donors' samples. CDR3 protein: CASSSGGSQSNYGYTF. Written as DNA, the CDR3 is TGTGCCAGCAGTTCAGGGGGTTCACAGAGCAACTATGGCTACACCTTC.